Listed here are 12 T cell receptor beta chains from one sample, sequenced in a study of blood T cell repertoires in COVID-19. TCRdb's table, derived via immunoSEQ multiplex PCR, lists solely in-frame clones and lacks some. This sample yields roughly 420,000 clones, of which approximately 88% are seen a single time; around 0.91% belongs to the top ten. Sequenced: PBMCs or T cells enriched from blood (not recorded which). The source of these receptors is a woman aged 25-40 years with acute COVID-19.

The CDR3 spells CASSEVGQGRKNSYEQYF. CDR3 sequence (DNA): TGCGCCAGCAGTGAGGTGGGACAGGGACGAAAAAATTCCTACGAGCAGTACTTC. The J gene is TRBJ2-7, the V gene TRBV10-1, with 9 bases that match TRBD1. Germline assignment: CDR1 WNHNN and CDR2 SYGVQD (reference sequence). Unmatched junction bases numbered 12, after V lost 2 bases and J lost 1 base. The CDR3 totals 18 residues.

This chain links TRBV5-1 with TRBJ2-1, with unresolved D. The V and J ends lost 3 bases and 7 bases respectively, with 20 bases between them. Germline V CDR1 and CDR2: SGHRS, YFSETQ. This CDR3 has 16 amino acids. The CDR3 DNA follows: TGCGCCAGCAGCTCCACAGTTAACACTGGTCTAAATGAGCAGTTCTTC. Its translation is CASSSTVNTGLNEQFF.

V gene TRBV9 combines with J gene TRBJ2-2, with 8 bases aligning to TRBD1. V dropped 3 bases and J dropped 4; count of bases not matched to a gene: 8. CDR1 and CDR2 from the germline V gene are SGDLS and YYNGEE. The CDR3 contains 16 residues. The chain's CDR3 is CASSATGTGTTGELFF. CDR3 nucleotide sequence: TGTGCCAGCAGCGCTACCGGGACAGGTACCACCGGGGAGCTGTTTTTT.

The rearrangement links TRBV6-4 to TRBJ1-2; D perhaps matches TRBD1 (6 bases). This CDR3 is built from 14 residues. Germline CDR1 and CDR2: MRHNA and SNTAGT. Deletions cut 7 bases from V and 3 bases from J, with 15 bases between. CDR3 sequence: CASKLNRDYYGYTF. The CDR3 DNA reads as TGTGCCAGCAAACTCAACAGGGATTACTATGGCTACACCTTC.

This clone showed up just once. The genes are TRBV19 and TRBJ2-7; TRBD1 matches 9 bases. Trimming removed 5 bases from V and 4 bases from J; junction bases left unmatched: 9. The CDR3 runs to 15 residues. The germline V gene encodes CDR1 LNHDA and CDR2 SQIVND (reference sequence). The CDR3 here is CASSVGQGGEYEQYF. In DNA form, the CDR3 reads TGTGCCAGTAGTGTGGGACAGGGTGGTGAGTACGAGCAGTACTTC.

The J gene is TRBJ1-5, the V gene TRBV2; D gene uncertain. Between the trimmed V and J ends, which lost 6 bases and 2 bases, there was a span of 11 bases. The CDR3 runs to 14 residues. Germline loops: CDR1 SNHLY, CDR2 FYNNEI. DNA for the CDR3: TGTGCCAGCAGCTCCCCAGGCGGCAATCAGCCCCAGCATTTT. It is translated as CASSSPGGNQPQHF.

The rearrangement joins TRBV2 to TRBJ1-1; 9 nucleotides align to TRBD1. V gave up 0 bases and J gave up 12 bases; unmatched junction bases: 11. This CDR3 has 15 residues. Germline V gene sequence: CDR1 SNHLY, CDR2 FYNNEI. The CDR3 nucleotides read TGTGCCAGCAGTGAAGCACAGGGGGCCCTCTTGACGACTTTCTTT. This translates into CASSEAQGALLTTFF.

This clone was counted between two and nine times. The CDR3 spells CASSSGLAGGSYEQYF. The CDR3 DNA follows: TGCGCCAGCAGCTCCGGACTAGCGGGGGGCTCCTACGAGCAGTACTTC. The V call is TRBV5-1, the J call TRBJ2-7; 14 bases are a match to TRBD2. The length of the CDR3 is 16 residues. J gave up 0 bases and V 3 bases, and 2 bases lay outside the gene matches. CDR1 and CDR2 (germline): SGHRS, YFSETQ.

This chain joins TRBV2 and TRBJ1-5; tentatively, D is TRBD1 (5 bases). Germline assignment: CDR1 SNHLY and CDR2 FYNNEI. The V end was cut by 3 bases, the J end by 9 bases, with 12 bases between. CDR3 size: 13 residues. CDR3 residues: CASSEPTGGPQHF. The CDR3 DNA is TGTGCCAGCAGTGAGCCCACAGGCGGGCCCCAGCATTTT.

This chain uses TRBV19 with TRBJ1-2, with a tentative D call TRBD1 (5 bases). Trimming stripped 5 bases from V and 4 bases from J, with 14 bases between. The CDR3 runs 14 residues. Germline V gene data show CDR1 as LNHDA and CDR2 as SQIVND (reference sequence). The CDR3 DNA reads as TGTGCCAGTAGTTCCCGTACTCAGGGCTATGGCTACACCTTC. This sequence encodes CASSSRTQGYGYTF.

The rearrangement links TRBV7-6 to TRBJ1-2; unclear D gene. CDR1 and CDR2 from the germline V gene are SGHVS and FNYEAQ. CDR3 length: 11 residues. Trimming removed 4 bases from V and 10 bases from J, with 10 bases in between. This chain's CDR3 is CASSSSTVYTF. The DNA of the CDR3 is TGTGCCAGCAGCTCCTCCACAGTCTACACCTTC.

The chain carries TRBV6-5 and TRBJ1-4; a weak D match, TRBD1 (5 bases). The CDR3 extends over 12 amino acids. The germline gives CDR1 MNHEY, CDR2 SVGAGI. V was cut by 6 bases and J by 8 bases, with 10 bases left in between. CDR3 coding DNA: TGTGCCAGCAGCCACGGGGGGGAAAAACTGTTTTTT. As protein: CASSHGGEKLFF.